Listed below are T cell receptor beta chains from one sample, sequenced in a study of shared clonotypes between healthy human individuals. Sequenced by immunoSEQ multiplex PCR; TCRdb stores in-frame clones only, minus some. The sample consists of under 300,000 clones, approximately 65% of them appearing once. The sample comprised memory CD4+ T cells sorted from blood. The receptor set was obtained from a man aged 25 to 40 in good health. The CDR3 runs from the conserved cysteine through the conserved F or W. A D gene is named only where the DNA matches it firmly. The listing skips clone size in some rows; elsewhere it reads once, few, many or a size class.

j_gene,d_gene,v_gene,abundance,CDR3nt,CDR3aa
TRBJ2-7,-,TRBV4-3,-,TGCGCCAGCAGCCAATTGGGAGGAAGCGAGCAGTACTTC,CASSQLGGSEQYF
TRBJ1-4,-,TRBV18,once,TGTGCCAGCTCACCTGCGGATGGTAATGAAAAACTGTTTTTT,CASSPADGNEKLFF
TRBJ1-5,-,TRBV2,-,TGTGCCAGCAGGGGAGAGACAGAAGGCCAGCATTTT,CASRGETEGQHF
TRBJ2-2,TRBD1,TRBV25-1,many,TGTGCCAGCAGTGAGACGGGACAGGGAAGGACCGGGGAGCTGTTTTTT,CASSETGQGRTGELFF
TRBJ2-3,TRBD2,TRBV7-3,-,TGTGCCAGCAGCCCAGGGACTAGCGGGAGTTTCGTTGATACGCAGTATTTT,CASSPGTSGSFVDTQYF
TRBJ2-2,-,TRBV25-1,-,TGTGCCAGCAGTGACCCCCCCGCGACTTCCCACGGGGAGCTGTTTTTT,CASSDPPATSHGELFF
TRBJ1-1,-,TRBV5-4,-,TGTGCCAGCAGCTTGGCGCCTATTGGGGGCACTGAAGCTTTCTTT,CASSLAPIGGTEAFF
TRBJ1-1,-,TRBV18,-,TGTGCCAGCTCACCAGCGCAAATGAACACTGAAGCTTTCTTT,CASSPAQMNTEAFF
TRBJ2-1,-,TRBV14,-,TGTGCCAGCAGCCTCGGGTCGGGATCCTACAATGAGCAGTTCTTC,CASSLGSGSYNEQFF
TRBJ2-3,-,TRBV5-1,-,TGCGCCAGCAGCTCACCCCTCACAGATACGCAGTATTTT,CASSSPLTDTQYF
TRBJ2-3,TRBD2,TRBV9,-,TGTGCCAGCAGCGTTCAAGCGGGAACACCCACAGATACGCAGTATTTT,CASSVQAGTPTDTQYF
TRBJ1-4,-,TRBV28,-,TGTGCCAGCAGCCGGACAGATATTCGTGAAAAACTGTTTTTT,CASSRTDIREKLFF
TRBJ2-2,-,TRBV18,few,TGTGCCAGCTCAGGGCGGGAAGCGAACACCGGGGAGCTGTTTTTT,CASSGREANTGELFF
TRBJ2-7,TRBD1,TRBV11-2,-,TGTGCCAGCAGCCCCCGACTTTTTGACAGGGCCTACGAGCAGTACTTC,CASSPRLFDRAYEQYF
TRBJ2-3,-,TRBV5-4,-,TGTGCCAGCAGTTCCGACAGGGATACGCAGTATTTT,CASSSDRDTQYF
TRBJ2-3,TRBD2,TRBV28,-,TGTGCCAGCTCGACTAGCGGGAGGGTTAAGAAGGGTACGCAGTATTTT,CASSTSGRVKKGTQYF
TRBJ2-1,TRBD2,TRBV28,-,TGTGCCAGCTGCATTAGACTAGCGGGAGAGCGAGAGCAGTTCTTC,CASCIRLAGEREQFF
TRBJ2-5,TRBD1,TRBV5-1,-,TGCGCCAGCAGCGTAACAGGGGTTGGCGAGACCCAGTACTTC,CASSVTGVGETQYF
TRBJ2-3,-,TRBV9,many,TGTGCCAGCAGCGTAGGCGTCAGCCTAGCGAATACAGATACGCAGTATTTT,CASSVGVSLANTDTQYF
TRBJ2-2,-,TRBV19,-,TGTGCCAGTAGTGTCCCGGCGTCCGGGGAGCTGTTTTTT,CASSVPASGELFF
TRBJ1-1,TRBD1,TRBV18,many,TGTGCCAGCTCGGATCGACAGGGAGGTATTAGCACTGAAGCTTTCTTT,CASSDRQGGISTEAFF
TRBJ1-5,-,TRBV1,-,TGCACCAGCAGCCAAGATAGCCCTCTATATAGCAATCAGCCCCAGCATTTT,CTSSQDSPLYSNQPQHF
TRBJ2-1,-,TRBV7-2,-,TGTGCCAGCAACAACGGGAGCCGTGTCTACAATGAGCAGTTCTTC,CASNNGSRVYNEQFF
TRBJ2-5,-,TRBV11-2,-,TGTGCCAGCAGCACCCGACAGGCGTCCCAAGAGACCCAGTACTTC,CASSTRQASQETQYF
TRBJ1-2,-,TRBV2,few,TGTGCCAGCACTCGTCAGAAACTCTATGGCTACACCTTC,CASTRQKLYGYTF
TRBJ2-2,-,TRBV7-9,-,TGTGCCAGCACCGCAACAGGGAACACCGGGGAGCTGTTTTTT,CASTATGNTGELFF
TRBJ2-7,TRBD2,TRBV29-1,once,TGCAGCGCCGGGACCCTAGCGGGAGGGCAGGGGGAGCAGTACTTC,CSAGTLAGGQGEQYF
TRBJ1-4,-,TRBV20-1,-,TGCAGTGCTCTAGGGGAAAAACTGTTTTTT,CSALGEKLFF
TRBJ2-5,TRBD2,TRBV11-3,-,TGTGCCAGCAGCTTAATCGGACTAGCGGGAGGTACGGAGACCCAGTACTTC,CASSLIGLAGGTETQYF
TRBJ2-3,-,TRBV28,-,TGTGCCAGCAGACTGACAAAGACAGACAATACGCAGTATTTT,CASRLTKTDNTQYF
TRBJ1-5,TRBD1,TRBV25-1,-,TGTGCCAGCGGGACAGGCAATCAGCCCCAGCATTTT,CASGTGNQPQHF
TRBJ1-1,-,TRBV5-1,-,TGCGCCAGCAGCTGGGGGCGTGGTGAAGCTTTCTTT,CASSWGRGEAFF
TRBJ2-2,-,TRBV15,-,TGTGCCACCAGCTTCGTTGTGGCTGGGGCCGGGGAGCTGTTTTTT,CATSFVVAGAGELFF
TRBJ2-3,TRBD2,TRBV5-1,few,TGCGCCAGCAGCGGACTAGTACTCGGTACAGATACGCAGTATTTT,CASSGLVLGTDTQYF
TRBJ2-1,TRBD2,TRBV10-1,-,TGCGCCAGCAGTGCGGCGGGAGCGGTCGGTGAGCAGTTCTTC,CASSAAGAVGEQFF
TRBJ2-7,TRBD1,TRBV4-1,-,TGCGCCAGCAGCCATCTTTCGGACAGGGTCGTACTCTTC,CASSHLSDRVVLF
TRBJ2-1,-,TRBV6-4,-,TGTGCCAGCAGTATGGGGGATGGTTACAATGAGCAGTTCTTC,CASSMGDGYNEQFF
TRBJ2-1,-,TRBV10-3,-,TGTGCCATCAGCAAACAAAGCAATGAGCAGTTCTTC,CAISKQSNEQFF
TRBJ1-2,-,TRBV4-3,-,TGCGCCAGCAGCCAAGCGGTCAGGGACTATGGCTACACCTTC,CASSQAVRDYGYTF
TRBJ2-5,-,TRBV4-1,-,TGCGCCAGCAGCCAAGCACTAGTAGAGACCCAGTACTTC,CASSQALVETQYF
TRBJ2-1,TRBD2,TRBV7-2,-,TGTGCCAGCAGCACAAGACTAGCGGAAACCTACAATGAGCAGTTCTTC,CASSTRLAETYNEQFF
TRBJ2-7,TRBD1,TRBV5-4,-,TGTGCCAGCAGCCAGACCGGGACAGGGGGGTACGAGCAGTACTTC,CASSQTGTGGYEQYF
TRBJ1-2,TRBD1,TRBV29-1,-,TGCAGCGTCGAAACAGGGGTGGATGGCTACACCTTC,CSVETGVDGYTF
TRBJ2-7,-,TRBV6-1,-,TGTGCCAGCAGTGAACATGACCACTCCTACGAGCAGTACTTC,CASSEHDHSYEQYF
TRBJ2-1,-,TRBV9,few,TGTGCCAGCAGCGGAGCGCCTGGGAATGAGCAGTTCTTC,CASSGAPGNEQFF
TRBJ2-5,TRBD2,TRBV5-6,-,TGTGCCAGCAGCCCTCGGCCCAACGGGGGGGAGACCCAGTACTTC,CASSPRPNGGETQYF
TRBJ2-7,-,TRBV5-1,-,TGCGCCAGCAGACAACAGGGAGGTCTCTACGAGCAGTACTTC,CASRQQGGLYEQYF
TRBJ2-1,-,TRBV10-3,-,TGTGCCATCATGGCGGGACAGTACAATGAGCAGTTCTTC,CAIMAGQYNEQFF
TRBJ2-1,-,TRBV11-1,-,TGTGCCAGCAGCTCGGGACTCATGACCTACAATGAGCAGTTCTTC,CASSSGLMTYNEQFF
TRBJ2-5,TRBD1,TRBV7-8,-,TGTGCCAGCAGCTTGGGGGGACAGGGCCGTAGGGAGACCCAGTACTTC,CASSLGGQGRRETQYF
TRBJ2-3,TRBD1,TRBV11-2,-,TGTGCCAGCAGCCGGGGGTGGACAGGGCCAGATACGCAGTATTTT,CASSRGWTGPDTQYF
TRBJ2-2,-,TRBV28,-,TGTGCCACCGGCACAGGGAGCAACACCGGGGAGCTGTTTTTT,CATGTGSNTGELFF
TRBJ1-1,-,TRBV5-1,-,TGCGCCAGCAGCTTCGGGACCGAGAACACTGAAGCTTTCTTT,CASSFGTENTEAFF
TRBJ1-2,-,TRBV7-8,-,TGTGCCAGCAGCTTATCAGGGGTTATCAGCTACACCTTC,CASSLSGVISYTF
TRBJ2-3,TRBD2,TRBV4-3,-,TGCGCCAGCAGCCAAGCAAAGCGGGGAACAGATACGCAGTATTTT,CASSQAKRGTDTQYF
TRBJ1-2,-,TRBV9,-,TGTGCCAGCAGCGTAGGCGGGGGGGATAATGGCTACACCTTC,CASSVGGGDNGYTF
TRBJ2-2,-,TRBV5-4,-,TGTGCCAGCAGCTTAGGGGTCAGGAACACCGGGGAGCTGTTTTTT,CASSLGVRNTGELFF
TRBJ1-2,-,TRBV19,-,TGTGCCAGTAGTACGTCCGGGACCCCCTATGGCTACACCTTC,CASSTSGTPYGYTF
TRBJ2-5,-,TRBV5-1,once,TGCGCCAGCAGCTTGCAACCGGGGAGAGAGACCCAGTACTTC,CASSLQPGRETQYF